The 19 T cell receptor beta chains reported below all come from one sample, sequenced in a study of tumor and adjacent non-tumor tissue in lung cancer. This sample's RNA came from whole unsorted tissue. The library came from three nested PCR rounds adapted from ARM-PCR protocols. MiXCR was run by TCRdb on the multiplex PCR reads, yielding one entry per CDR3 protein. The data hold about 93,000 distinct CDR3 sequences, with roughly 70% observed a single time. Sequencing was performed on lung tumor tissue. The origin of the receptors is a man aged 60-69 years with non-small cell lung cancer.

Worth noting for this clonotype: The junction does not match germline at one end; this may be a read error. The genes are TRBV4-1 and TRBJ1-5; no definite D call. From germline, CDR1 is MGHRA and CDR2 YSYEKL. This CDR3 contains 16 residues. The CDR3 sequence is CASSQASVGRNQPRHF. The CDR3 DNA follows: TGCGCCAGCAGCCAAGCCTCAGTAGGGAGAAATCAGCCCCGGCATTTT.

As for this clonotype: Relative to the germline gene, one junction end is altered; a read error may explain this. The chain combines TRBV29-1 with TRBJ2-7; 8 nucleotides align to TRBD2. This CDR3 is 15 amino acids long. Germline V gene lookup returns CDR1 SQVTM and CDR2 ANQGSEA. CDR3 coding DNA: TGCGGCGTCGACGGTCCCAGCGGGAGTGTATACGAGCAGTACTTC. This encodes CGVDGPSGSVYEQYF.

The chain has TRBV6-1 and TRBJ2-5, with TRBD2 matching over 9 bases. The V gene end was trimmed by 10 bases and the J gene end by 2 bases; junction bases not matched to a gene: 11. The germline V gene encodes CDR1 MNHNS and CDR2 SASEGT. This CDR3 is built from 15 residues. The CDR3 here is CANILAGVGQETQYF. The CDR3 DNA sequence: TGTGCCAACATCTTAGCGGGGGTCGGGCAAGAGACCCAGTACTTC.

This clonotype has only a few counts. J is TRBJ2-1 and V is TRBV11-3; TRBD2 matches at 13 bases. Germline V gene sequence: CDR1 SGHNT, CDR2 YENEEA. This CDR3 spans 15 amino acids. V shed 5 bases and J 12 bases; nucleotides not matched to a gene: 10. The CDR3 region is CASSPGLAGADGQFF. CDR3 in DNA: TGTGCCAGCAGCCCTGGACTAGCGGGAGCAGACGGGCAGTTCTTC. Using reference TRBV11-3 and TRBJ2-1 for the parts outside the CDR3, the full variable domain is EAGVVQSPRYKIIEKKQPVAFWCNPISGHNTLYWYLQNLGQGPELLIRYENEEAVDDSQLPKDRFSAERLKGVDSTLKIQPAELGDSAVYLCASSPGLAGADGQFFGPGTRLTVL.

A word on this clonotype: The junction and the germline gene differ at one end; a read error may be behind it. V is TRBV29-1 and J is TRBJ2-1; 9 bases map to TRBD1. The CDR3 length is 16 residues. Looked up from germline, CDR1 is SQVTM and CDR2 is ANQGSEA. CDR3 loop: CGVEAVGQGRRNEQFF. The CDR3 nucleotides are TGCGGCGTTGAGGCAGTGGGACAGGGACGTCGCAATGAGCAGTTCTTC.

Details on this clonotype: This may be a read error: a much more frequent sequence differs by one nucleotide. The CDR3 nucleotides read TGTGCCAGCAGTGAAATTCTAGTAAACATTCAGTACTTC. The encoded protein is CASSEILVNIQYF. This rearrangement joins TRBV2 to TRBJ2-4; unclear D gene. The germline V gene has CDR1 SNHLY and CDR2 FYNNEI. The germline V and J ends were trimmed by 2 bases and 6 bases, with 8 bases remaining between them. This CDR3 is built from 13 residues.

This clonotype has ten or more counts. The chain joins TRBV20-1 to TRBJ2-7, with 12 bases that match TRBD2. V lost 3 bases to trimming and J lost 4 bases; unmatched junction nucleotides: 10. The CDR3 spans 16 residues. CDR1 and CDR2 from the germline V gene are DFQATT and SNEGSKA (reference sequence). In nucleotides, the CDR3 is TGCAGTGCTAGTTCCCCTACGACTAGCGGGAGTTACGAGCAGTACTTC. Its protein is CSASSPTTSGSYEQYF.

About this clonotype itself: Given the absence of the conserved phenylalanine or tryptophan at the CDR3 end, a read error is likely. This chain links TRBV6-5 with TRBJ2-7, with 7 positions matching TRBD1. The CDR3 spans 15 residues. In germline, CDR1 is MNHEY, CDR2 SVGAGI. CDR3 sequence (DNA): TGTGCCAGCAAAATAGACAGGGATCCGGGATACGATCAGTACATC. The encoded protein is CASKIDRDPGYDQYI.

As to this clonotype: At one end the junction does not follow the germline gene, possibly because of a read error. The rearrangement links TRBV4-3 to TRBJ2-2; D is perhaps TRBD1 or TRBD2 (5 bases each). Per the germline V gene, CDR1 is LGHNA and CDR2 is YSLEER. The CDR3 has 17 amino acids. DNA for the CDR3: TGCGCCAGCGGCCAAGACCCTACCGGGACCGCGAGAGGGGAACTGTCTTTT. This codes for CASGQDPTGTARGELSF.

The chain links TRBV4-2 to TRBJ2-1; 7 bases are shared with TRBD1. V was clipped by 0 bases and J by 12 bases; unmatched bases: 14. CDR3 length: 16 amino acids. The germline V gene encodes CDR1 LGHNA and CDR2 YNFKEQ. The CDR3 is CASSQDPGRTGDVQFF. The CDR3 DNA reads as TGTGCCAGCAGCCAAGATCCGGGACGAACAGGGGATGTGCAGTTCTTC.

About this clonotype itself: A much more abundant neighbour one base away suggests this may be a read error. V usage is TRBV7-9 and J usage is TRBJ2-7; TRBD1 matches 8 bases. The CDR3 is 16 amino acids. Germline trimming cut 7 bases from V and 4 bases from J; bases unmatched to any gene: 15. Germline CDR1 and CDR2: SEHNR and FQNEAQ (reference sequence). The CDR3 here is CASTSPAGQGGYEQYF. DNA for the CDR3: TGTGCCAGCACCTCTCCCGCCGGACAGGGTGGGTACGAGCAGTACTTC.

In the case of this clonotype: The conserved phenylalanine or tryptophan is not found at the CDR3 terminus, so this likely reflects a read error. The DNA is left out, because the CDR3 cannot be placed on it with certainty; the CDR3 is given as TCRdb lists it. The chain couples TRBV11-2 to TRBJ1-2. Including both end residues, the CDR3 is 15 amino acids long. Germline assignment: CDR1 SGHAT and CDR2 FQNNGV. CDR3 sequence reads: CASSLRGPNNYGLTI.

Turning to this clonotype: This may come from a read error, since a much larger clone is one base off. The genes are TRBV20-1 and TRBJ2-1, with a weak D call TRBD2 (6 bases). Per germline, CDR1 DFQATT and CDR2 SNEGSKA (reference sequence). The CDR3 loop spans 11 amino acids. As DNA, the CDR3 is TGCAGTGCGCGGGAATACAAAGAGCAGTTCTTC. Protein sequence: CSAREYKEQFF.

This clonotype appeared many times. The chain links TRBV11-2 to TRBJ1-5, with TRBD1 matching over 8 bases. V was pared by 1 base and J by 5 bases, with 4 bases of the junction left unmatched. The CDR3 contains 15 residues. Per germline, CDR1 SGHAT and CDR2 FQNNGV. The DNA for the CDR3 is TGTGCCAGCAGCTTAGGCAGGGGGCAACATCAGCCCCAGCATTTT. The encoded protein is CASSLGRGQHQPQHF.

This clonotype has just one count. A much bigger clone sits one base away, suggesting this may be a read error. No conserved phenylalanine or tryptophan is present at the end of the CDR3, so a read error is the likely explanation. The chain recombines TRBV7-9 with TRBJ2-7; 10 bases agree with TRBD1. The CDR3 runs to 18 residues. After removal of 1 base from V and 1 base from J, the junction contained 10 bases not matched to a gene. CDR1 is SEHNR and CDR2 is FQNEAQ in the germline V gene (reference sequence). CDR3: CASSLVGTDRGNSYEQYI. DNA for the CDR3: TGTGCCAGCAGCTTAGTGGGGACGGACAGGGGGAATTCCTACGAGCAGTACATC.

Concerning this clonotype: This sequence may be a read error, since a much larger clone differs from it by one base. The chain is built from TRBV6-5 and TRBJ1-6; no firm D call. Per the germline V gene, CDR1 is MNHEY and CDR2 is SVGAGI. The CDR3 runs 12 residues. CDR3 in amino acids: CASSSSGSPPHF. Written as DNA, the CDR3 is TGTGCCAGCAGTTCTTCTGGTTCACCCCCCCACTTT.

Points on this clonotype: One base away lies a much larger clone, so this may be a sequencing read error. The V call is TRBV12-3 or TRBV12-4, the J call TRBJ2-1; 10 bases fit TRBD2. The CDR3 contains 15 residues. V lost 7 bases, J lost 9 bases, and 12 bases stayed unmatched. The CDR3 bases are TGTGCCAGCAAAGGAGGGCTAGCGGGGGACAGTGAGCAGTTCTTC. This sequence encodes CASKGGLAGDSEQFF.

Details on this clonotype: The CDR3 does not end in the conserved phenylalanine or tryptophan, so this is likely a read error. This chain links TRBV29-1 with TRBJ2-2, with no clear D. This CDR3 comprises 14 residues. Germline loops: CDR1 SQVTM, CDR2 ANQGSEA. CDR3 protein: CCVGSVSNTGELFY. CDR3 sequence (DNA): TGCTGCGTTGGTTCTGTTTCGAACACCGGGGAGCTGTTTTAT.

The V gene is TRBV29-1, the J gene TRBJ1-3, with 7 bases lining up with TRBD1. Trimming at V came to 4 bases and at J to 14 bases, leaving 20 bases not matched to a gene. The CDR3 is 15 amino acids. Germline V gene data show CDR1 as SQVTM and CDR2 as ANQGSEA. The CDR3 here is CSVGAGQHSGKTVYF. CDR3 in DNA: TGCAGCGTTGGAGCGGGACAGCACTCTGGAAAGACCGTATATTTT.